These 26 T cell receptor beta chains came from one sample sequenced in a study of blood T cell repertoires in COVID-19. The data were produced by immunoSEQ multiplex PCR, yet TCRdb's version contains in-frame clones alone and is incomplete. This sample carries about 320,000 clones, approximately 81% of them seen once, and the ten largest clones take 1.5% to 2%. Source material: PBMCs or T cells enriched from blood (not recorded which). The source of these receptors is a woman in her twenties or thirties who had been exposed to COVID-19.

The chain uses TRBV6-5 and TRBJ2-5; TRBD1 might be the D (7 bases). V shed 2 bases and J shed 1 base, with 11 bases lying between them. This CDR3 region has 15 residues. Germline CDR1 is MNHEY and CDR2 is SVGAGI. The CDR3 bases are TGTGCCAGCAGTTACGGCGGGACAGCCCAAGAGACCCAGTACTTC. Encoded protein: CASSYGGTAQETQYF.

The count of this clone is one. The genes are TRBV6-5 and TRBJ2-7; the D gene is possibly TRBD1 (6 bases). Germline CDR1 MNHEY, CDR2 SVGAGI. The CDR3 consists of 14 residues. Trimming left V 3 bases short and J 1 base short, with 10 bases between. In DNA form, the CDR3 reads TGTGCCAGCAGTTATCAGGGGTCGTCCTACGAGCAGTACTTC. Its translation is CASSYQGSSYEQYF.

J is TRBJ2-5 and V is TRBV12-5; D call uncertain. Trimming removed 3 bases at V and 3 bases at J, with 8 bases between. The CDR3 covers 13 residues. Germline lookup yields CDR1 LGHNT and CDR2 FRNRAP. In nucleotides, the CDR3 is TGTGCTAGTGGTTTACGACTGGAAGAGACCCAGTACTTC. Translation gives CASGLRLEETQYF.

CDR3 coding DNA: TGTGCCAGTACCGCGGACAGGGGCGATAATTCACCCCTCCACTTT. This translates into CASTADRGDNSPLHF. The rearrangement uses TRBV19 and TRBJ1-6, with 9 bases lining up with TRBD1. The germline V gene encodes CDR1 LNHDA and CDR2 SQIVND (reference sequence). The CDR3 is 15 amino acids. Trimming took 7 bases from V and 5 from J; bases not matched to a gene: 6.

This clone appeared a single time. The chain employs TRBV18 and TRBJ1-1, with a weak D call TRBD1 (5 bases). The CDR3 contains 15 residues. Germline CDR1 is KGHSH and CDR2 is LQKENI. The V and J ends lost 0 bases and 7 bases respectively, with 15 bases between them. The DNA for the CDR3 is TGTGCCAGCTCACCACCTGTAATCCAGGGAGGTGAAGCTTTCTTT. Encoded protein: CASSPPVIQGGEAFF.

This chain joins TRBV28 and TRBJ2-7; a weak D match, TRBD1 (5 bases). The CDR3 loop spans 12 amino acids. CDR1 MDHEN and CDR2 SYDVKM come from the germline V gene. Trimming took 8 bases from V and 3 from J, leaving 11 bases between them. This CDR3 reads CASGPGNYEQYF. The DNA for the CDR3 is TGTGCCAGCGGACCAGGGAACTACGAGCAGTACTTC.

The chain links TRBV19 to TRBJ2-1, with TRBD2 matching over 10 bases. The V gene's germline CDR1 is LNHDA and CDR2 SQIVND (reference sequence). This CDR3 comprises 14 residues. V was pared by 7 bases and J by 7 bases, with 7 bases of the junction left unmatched. CDR3 in amino acids: CASTLAGAHNEQFF. CDR3 nucleotide sequence: TGTGCCAGTACCCTAGCGGGGGCACATAATGAGCAGTTCTTC.

This chain uses TRBV6-1 with TRBJ2-3, with 7 bases that match TRBD1. CDR1 and CDR2 (germline): MNHNS, SASEGT. V lost 2 bases, J lost 5 bases, and 7 bases stayed unmatched. There are 15 residues in the CDR3. Here the CDR3 DNA reads TGTGCCAGCAGTGAAACGGGACAGCGCCTAGATACGCAGTATTTT. Amino acids: CASSETGQRLDTQYF.

The chain carries TRBV5-8 and TRBJ1-3; 7 nucleotides align to TRBD1. The CDR3 is 15 residues long. Germline values: CDR1 SGHTS, CDR2 YDEGEE. V lost 2 bases, J lost 0 bases, and 2 bases stayed unmatched. CDR3 sequence (DNA): TGTGCCAGCAGCTTACAGGGGAGCTCTGGAAACACCATATATTTT. Residues: CASSLQGSSGNTIYF.

V gene TRBV15 combines with J gene TRBJ2-7; the D gene is possibly TRBD2 (5 bases). Per germline, CDR1 LNHNV and CDR2 YYDKDF (reference sequence). V lost 5 bases, J lost 7 bases, and 18 bases lay in between. The CDR3 has 14 amino acids. The DNA of the CDR3 is TGTGCCACCAGCCAGAGTGGCTCTGGAGGAGAGCAGTACTTC. Translating it yields CATSQSGSGGEQYF.

The chain joins TRBV5-1 to TRBJ2-1; 10 bases map to TRBD1. CDR1 and CDR2 (germline): SGHRS, YFSETQ. With V trimmed by 4 bases and J by 6 bases, 7 bases remained unmatched. This CDR3 spans 15 amino acids. Here the CDR3 DNA reads TGCGCCAGCAGCAATCCGGGACAGGGGCGCAATGAGCAGTTCTTC. Translated, it gives CASSNPGQGRNEQFF.

The gene calls are TRBV28 and TRBJ1-2; D possibly corresponds to TRBD1 (5 bases). The germline V and J ends were trimmed by 3 bases and 2 bases, with 13 bases remaining between them. This CDR3 spans 15 amino acids. The germline CDR1 and CDR2 sequences are MDHEN and SYDVKM. CDR3 sequence reads: CASSLMRGMNYGYTF. The CDR3 bases are TGTGCCAGCAGTTTGATGCGGGGGATGAACTATGGCTACACCTTC.

V gene TRBV30 combines with J gene TRBJ2-2; tentative D call: TRBD1 (6 bases). Germline V gene data show CDR1 as GTSNPN and CDR2 as SVGIG (reference sequence). The ends were cut back, 1 base at V and 0 bases at J, with 9 bases in the middle. The CDR3 length is 15 residues. In nucleotides, the CDR3 is TGTGCCTGGAGTGGGACAGTAACGAACACCGGGGAGCTGTTTTTT. It yields the protein CAWSGTVTNTGELFF.

The chain is built from TRBV19 and TRBJ1-2; D ambiguous. Germline loops: CDR1 LNHDA, CDR2 SQIVND (reference sequence). The CDR3 spans 14 residues. Trimming pared 7 bases from V and 0 bases from J, leaving 12 bases between. DNA for the CDR3: TGTGCCAGTATGGAAAGGAGATCTAACTATGGCTACACCTTC. It specifies CASMERRSNYGYTF.

The chain couples TRBV2 to TRBJ1-1, with D maybe TRBD1 (6 bases). The germline CDR1 and CDR2 sequences are SNHLY and FYNNEI. Trimming left V 8 bases short and J 5 bases short, with 15 bases between. The CDR3 covers 13 residues. This CDR3 is CASGLGGRTEAFF. As DNA, the CDR3 is TGTGCCAGCGGTTTGGGGGGGCGAACTGAAGCTTTCTTT.

The chain has TRBV2 and TRBJ2-5, with 9 bases lining up with TRBD2. The CDR3 has 13 amino acids. Germline V gene lookup returns CDR1 SNHLY and CDR2 FYNNEI. The V segment lost 6 bases and the J segment 8 bases; nucleotides outside the gene matches: 7. CDR3 residues: CASREISGGTQYF. The CDR3 DNA reads TGTGCCAGCAGAGAGATTAGCGGGGGAACCCAGTACTTC.

The chain carries TRBV9 and TRBJ2-2; 8 nucleotides line up with TRBD1. The germline gives CDR1 SGDLS, CDR2 YYNGEE. V lost 3 bases to trimming and J lost 7 bases; unmatched junction nucleotides: 14. CDR3 size: 17 residues. The CDR3 here is CASSDRDRGRTGGELFF. The CDR3 DNA sequence: TGTGCCAGCAGCGATCGCGACAGGGGAAGGACCGGCGGGGAGCTGTTTTTT.

This rearrangement joins TRBV7-3 to TRBJ1-2; no clear D. This CDR3 is 13 amino acids long. V shed 2 bases and J shed 8 bases, with 12 bases lying between them. Germline V gene data show CDR1 as SGHTA and CDR2 as FQGTGA. The CDR3 nucleotides are TGTGCCAGCAGCTTACTCCCGACGGGGGGCTACACCTTC. Its translation is CASSLLPTGGYTF.

The chain combines TRBV19 with TRBJ1-6, with 7 nucleotides matching TRBD1. In germline, CDR1 is LNHDA, CDR2 SQIVND (reference sequence). The CDR3 consists of 15 residues. The V segment lost 5 bases and the J segment 7 bases; nucleotides outside the gene matches: 8. This CDR3 is CASSGQGDSNSPLHF. The DNA of the CDR3 is TGTGCCAGTAGTGGGCAGGGGGACTCGAATTCACCCCTCCACTTT.

This clone was recorded only once. This chain links TRBV18 with TRBJ1-3; TRBD1 is a possible D gene (6 bases). Germline-derived CDR1 and CDR2 are KGHSH and LQKENI. Trimming left V 5 bases short and J 0 bases short, with 8 bases between. This CDR3 spans 14 amino acids. The CDR3 sequence: CASSTDSSGNTIYF. In DNA, the CDR3 is TGTGCCAGCTCAACGGACAGCTCTGGAAACACCATATATTTT.

The chain employs TRBV5-1 and TRBJ1-2, with 9 bases aligning to TRBD1. Per germline, CDR1 SGHRS and CDR2 YFSETQ. The CDR3 has 15 amino acids. V dropped 4 bases and J dropped 7; count of bases not matched to a gene: 11. CDR3 nucleotide sequence: TGCGCCAGCAGCATACCGGGACAGGGAGGAGGTGGCTACACCTTC. It encodes CASSIPGQGGGGYTF.

This chain links TRBV28 with TRBJ2-4, with D possibly matching TRBD2 (6 bases). The germline V and J ends were trimmed by 8 bases and 1 base, with 15 bases remaining between them. The CDR3 runs 15 residues. Germline V CDR1 and CDR2: MDHEN, SYDVKM. This chain's CDR3 is CASEGGDLAKNIQYF. CDR3 nucleotide sequence: TGTGCCAGCGAGGGCGGGGACCTCGCCAAAAACATTCAGTACTTC.

The rearrangement links TRBV28 to TRBJ1-4, with TRBD1 identical over 7 bases. This CDR3 region has 15 residues. Trimming at V came to 3 bases and at J to 7 bases, leaving 8 bases not matched to a gene. CDR1 MDHEN and CDR2 SYDVKM come from the germline V gene. CDR3 residues: CASSLARGLGEKLFF. The CDR3 bases are TGTGCCAGCAGTTTGGCCAGGGGGTTAGGTGAAAAACTGTTTTTT.

The chain has TRBV5-1 and TRBJ1-5; tentatively, D is TRBD1 (6 bases). Germline V gives CDR1 SGHRS, CDR2 YFSETQ. V was clipped by 1 base and J by 7 bases, with 12 bases between them. The CDR3 contains 14 residues. The CDR3 DNA sequence: TGCGCCAGCAGCTTGAGTACAGGGCAACAGCCCCAGCATTTT. Residues: CASSLSTGQQPQHF. Filled out from reference TRBV5-1 and TRBJ1-5, the complete variable domain reads KAGVTQTPRYLIKTRGQQVTLSCSPISGHRSVSWYQQTPGQGLQFLFEYFSETQRNKGNFPGRFSGRQFSNSRSEMNVSTLELGDSALYLCASSLSTGQQPQHFGDGTRLSIL.

In its sample, this clone ranks as medium-sized. The J gene is TRBJ2-1, the V gene TRBV9; D is unresolved. Trimming removed 3 bases from V and 8 bases from J, with 9 bases in between. CDR3 length equals 12 residues. Germline CDR1 SGDLS, CDR2 YYNGEE. Written as DNA, the CDR3 is TGTGCCAGCAGCGGGTACGAGGATGAGCAGTTCTTC. The encoded protein is CASSGYEDEQFF.

This chain connects TRBV25-1 to TRBJ1-1; D gene uncertain. The V gene's germline CDR1 is MGHDK and CDR2 SYGVNS. The CDR3 has 14 amino acids. CDR3 coding DNA: TGTGCACGACCCCCATTCCGGGATTGCACTGAAGCTTTCTTT. Its protein product is CARPPFRDCTEAFF.